The rows below give T cell receptor beta chains drawn from one sample of a study of blood T cell repertoires in COVID-19. Sequenced by immunoSEQ multiplex PCR; TCRdb stores in-frame clones only, minus some. Among some 150,000 clones listed, approximately 90% were seen once. The sample taken for sequencing was peripheral blood. The receptors derive from a woman between 65 and 79 years old with acute or convalescent COVID-19. Each CDR3 is given with its conserved first and last residue. D genes are given only for firm matches. Some rows have no size entry. The others give once, few or many, or a class for an expanded clone.

d_call	v_call	clone_size	j_call	cdr3_nt	cdr3_aa
TRBD1	TRBV7-9	.	TRBJ1-1	TGTGCCAGCAGCCCATGGACAGGGCGGAACACTGAAGCTTTCTTT	CASSPWTGRNTEAFF
TRBD1	TRBV7-2	.	TRBJ1-6	TGTGCCAGCAGCTCACAGGGGTCCTATAATTCACCCCTCCACTTT	CASSSQGSYNSPLHF
.	TRBV27	.	TRBJ2-2	TGTGCCAGCAGTTTCGGAAGAGGGTTCCACACCGGGGAGCTGTTTTTT	CASSFGRGFHTGELFF
TRBD1	TRBV6-6	once	TRBJ1-5	TGTGCCAGCAGTCCAGGGGGGAGTGACAATCAGCCCCAGCATTTT	CASSPGGSDNQPQHF
.	TRBV30	.	TRBJ1-1	TGTGCCTGGAGTCGAAGGGAGACTGAAGCTTTCTTT	CAWSRRETEAFF
.	TRBV4-1	.	TRBJ2-1	TGCGCCAGCAGCCGTATAGTAGGGGGGGGTTCCTACAATGAGCAGTTCTTC	CASSRIVGGGSYNEQFF
.	TRBV7-8	.	TRBJ2-3	TGTGCCAGCAGCTTATCTCTAGCCGGAGCTACGCAGTATTTT	CASSLSLAGATQYF
.	TRBV12-3/TRBV12-4	few	TRBJ1-1	TGTGCCAGCAGCCCCTATGGCACTGAAGCTTTCTTT	CASSPYGTEAFF
TRBD1	TRBV28	.	TRBJ1-2	TGTGCCAGCGGGATGGGACAGAACTATGGCTACACCTTC	CASGMGQNYGYTF
.	TRBV28	.	TRBJ1-5	TGTGCCAGCAGTTCCGCAGGGGTTGGCAATCAGCCCCAGCATTTT	CASSSAGVGNQPQHF
TRBD1	TRBV15	.	TRBJ1-6	TGTGCCACGCAGACTCCCGTAGACAGGGTTCTGGGCTCACCCCTCCACTTT	CATQTPVDRVLGSPLHF
.	TRBV3-1/TRBV3-2	.	TRBJ2-5	TGTGCCAGCAGCCAAGTAACAGGAAGGTTCACAAATCAAGAGACCCAGTACTTC	CASSQVTGRFTNQETQYF
TRBD2	TRBV5-6	.	TRBJ2-5	TGTGCCAGCAGCTTGGCCGGAGGGCGGGGGGGCCGAGAGACCCAGTACTTC	CASSLAGGRGGRETQYF
TRBD1	TRBV5-1	.	TRBJ1-1	TGCGCCAGCGGACCGACAGGGGTGAACACTGAAGCTTTCTTT	CASGPTGVNTEAFF
.	TRBV5-1	once	TRBJ1-4	TGCGCCAGCAGCCGATTTGACACAACTAATGAAAAACTGTTTTTT	CASSRFDTTNEKLFF
TRBD1	TRBV2	.	TRBJ1-4	TGTGCCAGCAGGACAGGGCCTCGAGAAAAACTGTTTTTT	CASRTGPREKLFF
.	TRBV19	few	TRBJ1-2	TGTGCCAGTTCCCTCGGACGGACACCTAACTATGGCTACACCTTC	CASSLGRTPNYGYTF
TRBD1	TRBV4-3	.	TRBJ2-6	TGCGCCAGCAGCCGAACGACAGGGACCTCTGGGGCCAACGTCCTGACTTTC	CASSRTTGTSGANVLTF
TRBD1	TRBV7-2	.	TRBJ1-2	TGTGCCAGCAGCTTAGACAGGGGTGGGCACACCTTC	CASSLDRGGHTF
TRBD1	TRBV18	few	TRBJ2-1	TGTGCCAGCTCACCCTACGGGACAGGGGGTTTGAATGAGCAGTTCTTC	CASSPYGTGGLNEQFF
.	TRBV12-5	.	TRBJ1-5	TGTGCTAGTGGTTTTTCCGGGATTGCGCAGCATTTT	CASGFSGIAQHF
TRBD1	TRBV7-9	.	TRBJ2-7	TGTGCCAGCATCAAAAAGGGGACAGGGGAGGACGAGCAGTACTTC	CASIKKGTGEDEQYF
.	TRBV9	.	TRBJ1-1	TGTGCCAGCAGCGTAGGGGGAGGCCGTAACACTGAAGCTTTCTTT	CASSVGGGRNTEAFF